The T cell receptor (beta chain) described here comes from a study of Ad26.COV2.S vaccination and SARS-CoV-2 variants. Findings and limits, study-wide: Analyses of TCR breadth and depth may have underestimated total T cell responses. Substantial breadth was reported for post-vaccination spike-specific CD8+ and CD4+ T cells. Breadth measured for non-spike TCRs was similar across vaccine and placebo recipients. Spike-specific TCR breadth in vaccine recipients exceeded that seen in placebo recipients.

The CDR3 runs to 14 residues. Germline CDR1 GTSNPN, CDR2 SVGIG (reference sequence). V was trimmed by 3 bases and J by 4 bases, leaving 13 bases between them. Concerning this clone itself: Its target is not known.

The repertoire was sequenced with immunoSEQ multiplex PCR; TCRdb's copy has only in-frame clones and lacks some. The data hold roughly 150,000 clones, with just over 85% observed a single time. The input for sequencing was peripheral blood, taken after recovery from COVID-19. The genes are TRBV30 and TRBJ1-5, with D tentatively TRBD1 (6 bases). The source is a human donor who had recovered from COVID-19. CDR3 coding DNA: TGTGCCTGGAGGGATGGACAGTCAAATCAGCCCCAGCATTTT. Protein sequence: CAWRDGQSNQPQHF.